The next 24 T cell receptor beta chains were all read from a single sample in a study of the immune and genomic landscape of osteosarcoma. Assay used: immunoSEQ multiplex PCR; TCRdb lists only in-frame clones, some missing. Altogether some 4,600 clones are present, around 70% being singletons, with the ten largest covering roughly 16%. Poor-prognosis osteosarcoma patients supplied post-treatment primary, local recurrence and metastasis tumor specimens. Sequences were obtained from osteosarcoma tumor tissue from the femur. These receptors originate from a human donor with osteosarcoma.

V is TRBV6-6 and J is TRBJ1-2, with TRBD1 matching over 7 bases. Germline loops: CDR1 MNHNY, CDR2 SVGAGI (reference sequence). The CDR3 length is 12 residues. V lost 7 bases and J lost 6; bases outside the gene matches: 5. CDR3 bases: TGTGCCAGCATCACAGGGGTGGATGGCTACACCTTC. Amino acids: CASITGVDGYTF.

This clone has just one count. V and J are TRBV9 and TRBJ1-2; weak D call: TRBD1 (5 bases). CDR1 SGDLS and CDR2 YYNGEE come from the germline V gene. The CDR3 covers 12 residues. Trimming shortened V by 0 bases and J by 8 bases, and 8 bases separated the two germline ends. CDR3 sequence reads: CASSVDRGGYTF. CDR3 nucleotides: TGTGCCAGCAGCGTAGATCGGGGGGGCTACACCTTC.

The V call is TRBV9, the J call TRBJ2-3; unclear D gene. The length of the CDR3 is 15 residues. CDR1 is SGDLS, CDR2 YYNGEE, per germline. V lost 0 bases, J lost 2 bases, and 10 bases lay in between. The CDR3 sequence: CASSVEAQNTDTQYF. In nucleotides, the CDR3 is TGTGCCAGCAGCGTAGAAGCGCAGAACACAGATACGCAGTATTTT.

The rearrangement uses TRBV30 and TRBJ1-1; D remains unclear. Germline CDR1 GTSNPN, CDR2 SVGIG (reference sequence). The CDR3 totals 11 residues. Between the trimmed V and J ends, which lost 4 bases and 1 base, there was a span of 4 bases. CDR3 nucleotides: TGTGCCTGGAACCGGAACACTGAAGCTTTCTTT. Translated: CAWNRNTEAFF. The complete variable domain, with remaining parts taken from reference TRBV30 and TRBJ1-1, reads SQTIHQWPATLVQPVGSPLSLECTVEGTSNPNLYWYRQAAGRGLQLLFYSVGIGQISSEVPQNLSASRPQDRQFILSSKKLLLSDSGFYLCAWNRNTEAFFGQGTRLTVV.

The V gene is TRBV6-1, the J gene TRBJ1-5, with TRBD1 matching 10 bases. The junction had 5 bases not matched to a gene; V was cut back by 5 bases and J by 4 bases. Germline loops: CDR1 MNHNS, CDR2 SASEGT. The CDR3 totals 15 residues. In DNA form, the CDR3 reads TGTGCCAGCAGTCGGGACAGGGGATTTAATCAGCCCCAGCATTTT. It is translated as CASSRDRGFNQPQHF.

The rearrangement joins TRBV5-5 to TRBJ2-3; D not resolved. From germline, CDR1 is SGHKS and CDR2 YYEKEE (reference sequence). CDR3 size: 17 residues. The V and J ends lost 2 bases and 8 bases respectively, with 24 bases between them. The chain's CDR3 is CASSLIALGRLLSTQYF. The CDR3 bases are TGTGCCAGCAGCTTAATTGCCTTGGGCAGGCTTTTAAGTACGCAGTATTTT.

This clone was counted only a few times. The chain links TRBV11-3 to TRBJ2-7, with a weak D call TRBD1 (5 bases). Germline V gene lookup returns CDR1 SGHNT and CDR2 YENEEA. Trimming shortened V by 6 bases and J by 0 bases, and 9 bases separated the two germline ends. This CDR3 has 13 residues. CDR3 sequence (DNA): TGTGCCAGCAGTTCAAGGGGCTCCTACGAGCAGTACTTC. Amino acid sequence: CASSSRGSYEQYF.

The rearrangement joins TRBV7-2 to TRBJ2-2; 7 bases are shared with TRBD1. The length of the CDR3 is 14 residues. Germline lookup yields CDR1 SGHTA and CDR2 FQGNSA. V lost 4 bases, J lost 7 bases, and 6 bases stayed unmatched. Written as DNA, the CDR3 is TGTGCCAGCAGCTCGACAGGGTCGGGCGGGGAGCTGTTTTTT. Translated, it gives CASSSTGSGGELFF.

The chain links TRBV28 to TRBJ2-7; D ambiguous. Germline assignment: CDR1 MDHEN and CDR2 SYDVKM. The CDR3 has 16 residues. Trimming removed 5 bases from V and 0 bases from J, with 17 bases in between. The CDR3 region has the DNA TGTGCCAGCAGTCCGATACCCGGGCCTAGCTCCTACGAGCAGTACTTC. Its translation: CASSPIPGPSSYEQYF.

The chain uses TRBV2 and TRBJ2-3; TRBD2 aligns across 10 bases. Looked up from germline, CDR1 is SNHLY and CDR2 is FYNNEI. CDR3 length equals 16 residues. The trim removed 6 bases at V and 0 bases at J, leaving 6 bases unmatched. The CDR3 region has the DNA TGTGCCAGCAGGCGATTGACTAGCGGGAGCACAGATACGCAGTATTTT. This sequence encodes CASRRLTSGSTDTQYF.

This rearrangement joins TRBV7-2 to TRBJ2-3; no reliable D call. The CDR3 contains 12 residues. Germline CDR1 SGHTA, CDR2 FQGNSA. Deletions cut 1 base from V and 14 bases from J, with 13 bases between. The CDR3 sequence: CASSLDWARRYF. The CDR3 coding sequence is TGTGCCAGCAGCTTAGACTGGGCCAGGCGGTATTTT.

The chain links TRBV5-6 to TRBJ2-7; TRBD1 matches 8 bases. Unmatched junction bases numbered 7, after V lost 4 bases and J lost 1 base. The CDR3 is 15 amino acids. Germline CDR1 reads SGHDT; CDR2 reads YYEEEE. CDR3 amino acids: CASSSRDRPSYEQYF. As DNA, the CDR3 is TGTGCCAGCAGCAGCAGGGACAGGCCGTCCTACGAGCAGTACTTC.

This chain joins TRBV20-1 and TRBJ2-5; D unclear. Germline V gene lookup returns CDR1 DFQATT and CDR2 SNEGSKA (reference sequence). The CDR3 runs 11 residues. The V end was cut by 0 bases, the J end by 9 bases, with 8 bases between. CDR3 protein: CSARDGRAQYF. DNA of the CDR3: TGCAGTGCTAGAGATGGACGGGCCCAGTACTTC.

This CDR3 reads CASSLVGQSSYNEQFF. The CDR3 nucleotides read TGCGCCAGCAGCTTGGTAGGACAGAGCTCCTACAATGAGCAGTTCTTC. V usage is TRBV5-1 and J usage is TRBJ2-1, with D perhaps matching TRBD1 (6 bases). V lost 0 bases and J lost 0, with 10 bases in between. CDR1 SGHRS and CDR2 YFSETQ come from the germline V gene. CDR3 length: 16 amino acids.

The rearrangement uses TRBV6-6 and TRBJ2-2, with D uncertain. This CDR3 contains 12 residues. V lost 6 bases and J 7 bases, leaving 9 bases between the germline ends. Per germline, CDR1 MNHNY and CDR2 SVGAGI (reference sequence). The CDR3 bases are TGTGCCAGCAGAGACTGGGACGGGGAGCTGTTTTTT. This encodes CASRDWDGELFF.

This chain links TRBV5-1 with TRBJ1-4; 7 nucleotides match TRBD1. After removal of 0 bases from V and 7 bases from J, the junction contained 3 bases not matched to a gene. Per the germline V gene, CDR1 is SGHRS and CDR2 is YFSETQ. This CDR3 has 14 amino acids. CDR3 amino acids: CASSLGQGGEKLFF. DNA for the CDR3: TGCGCCAGCAGCTTGGGACAGGGAGGTGAAAAACTGTTTTTT.

The chain employs TRBV2 and TRBJ1-2; 10 bases agree with TRBD1. Germline V lookup: CDR1 SNHLY, CDR2 FYNNEI. Unmatched junction bases numbered 10, after V lost 5 bases and J lost 7 bases. This CDR3 contains 15 residues. Written as DNA, the CDR3 is TGTGCCAGCAGTCCAAGGACAGGGGGGTACGGTGGCTACACCTTC. This translates into CASSPRTGGYGGYTF.

A few counts support this clone. The rearrangement links TRBV6-5 to TRBJ1-2; 8 nucleotides match TRBD1. V gave up 5 bases and J gave up 4 bases; unmatched junction bases: 6. The CDR3 totals 14 residues. Germline V gene data show CDR1 as MNHEY and CDR2 as SVGAGI. The CDR3 region is CASSGSDRGYGYTF. In DNA, the CDR3 is TGTGCCAGCAGTGGCTCAGACAGGGGCTATGGCTACACCTTC.

This clone was observed once. The chain joins TRBV6-6 to TRBJ2-7; D may be TRBD1 (5 bases). Germline CDR1 reads MNHNY; CDR2 reads SVGAGI (reference sequence). V lost 2 bases to trimming and J lost 0 bases, with 5 bases between them. This CDR3 is 13 amino acids long. CDR3: CASSYDSSYEQYF. The CDR3 nucleotides read TGTGCCAGCAGTTACGACAGCTCCTACGAGCAGTACTTC.

This clone was observed a few times. The chain carries TRBV25-1 and TRBJ2-3; 7 positions match TRBD2. V shed 2 bases, J shed 4 bases, and the junction held 12 bases outside the gene matches. Looked up from germline, CDR1 is MGHDK and CDR2 is SYGVNS. The CDR3 spans 17 residues. The CDR3 loop is CASSENSGIPTPDTQYF. The CDR3, as DNA: TGTGCCAGCAGTGAAAACAGCGGGATACCCACGCCAGATACGCAGTATTTT.

The rearrangement links TRBV18 to TRBJ2-3; 10 bases align to TRBD2. The J segment lost 7 bases and the V segment lost 2 bases, leaving 9 bases of the junction unmatched. The CDR3 runs 16 residues. Germline V gives CDR1 KGHSH, CDR2 LQKENI. The CDR3 DNA follows: TGTGCCAGCTCACCATTACAAGCGGGAGGGTTAAATACGCAGTATTTT. Amino acids: CASSPLQAGGLNTQYF.

This chain joins TRBV12-2 and TRBJ1-3; the table's D call, TRBD1, has no DNA check behind it. TRBV12-2 is tagged as a pseudogene. This CDR3 is 17 amino acids long. This CDR3 is CASRGSGQESSGNTIYF. CDR3 bases: TGTGCAAGTCGCGGATCGGGACAGGAGAGCTCTGGAAACACCATATATTTT.

This clone counts as large. The chain has TRBV5-5 and TRBJ1-3; D call uncertain. The CDR3 is 15 residues long. The V and J ends lost 3 bases and 4 bases respectively, with 14 bases between them. The germline CDR1 and CDR2 sequences are SGHKS and YYEKEE (reference sequence). The CDR3 DNA is TGTGCCAGCAGCTCCCTTCGGGCGGTCGGAAACACCATATATTTT. The encoded protein is CASSSLRAVGNTIYF.

The chain has TRBV27 and TRBJ2-7, with 9 bases identical to TRBD1. With V trimmed by 5 bases and J by 3 bases, 11 bases remained unmatched. Germline V gene data show CDR1 as MNHEY and CDR2 as SMNVEV (reference sequence). This CDR3 region has 16 residues. For the CDR3, the DNA is TGTGCCAGCAGTCTAAAAATGACAGGGGGTTACTACGAGCAGTACTTC. Encoded protein: CASSLKMTGGYYEQYF.